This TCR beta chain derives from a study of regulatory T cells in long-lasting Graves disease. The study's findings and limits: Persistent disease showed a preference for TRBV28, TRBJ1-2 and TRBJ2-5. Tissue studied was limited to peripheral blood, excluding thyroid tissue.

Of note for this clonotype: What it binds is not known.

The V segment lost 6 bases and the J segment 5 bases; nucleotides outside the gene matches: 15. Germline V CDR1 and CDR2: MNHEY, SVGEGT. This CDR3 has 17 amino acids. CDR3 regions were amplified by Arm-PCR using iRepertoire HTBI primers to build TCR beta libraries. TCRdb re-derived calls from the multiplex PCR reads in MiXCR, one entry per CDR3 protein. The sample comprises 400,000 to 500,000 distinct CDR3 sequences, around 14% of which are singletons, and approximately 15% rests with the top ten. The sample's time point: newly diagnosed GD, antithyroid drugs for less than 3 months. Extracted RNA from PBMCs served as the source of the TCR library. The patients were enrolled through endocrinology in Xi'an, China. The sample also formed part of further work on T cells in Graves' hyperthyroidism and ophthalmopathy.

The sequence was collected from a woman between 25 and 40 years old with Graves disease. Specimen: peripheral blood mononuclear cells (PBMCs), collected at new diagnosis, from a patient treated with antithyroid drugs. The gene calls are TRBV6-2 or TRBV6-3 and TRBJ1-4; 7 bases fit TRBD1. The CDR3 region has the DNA TGTGCCAGCAGAGTAGGAGGACAGGCCGGTGTAAATGAAAAACTGTTTTTT. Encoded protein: CASRVGGQAGVNEKLFF.